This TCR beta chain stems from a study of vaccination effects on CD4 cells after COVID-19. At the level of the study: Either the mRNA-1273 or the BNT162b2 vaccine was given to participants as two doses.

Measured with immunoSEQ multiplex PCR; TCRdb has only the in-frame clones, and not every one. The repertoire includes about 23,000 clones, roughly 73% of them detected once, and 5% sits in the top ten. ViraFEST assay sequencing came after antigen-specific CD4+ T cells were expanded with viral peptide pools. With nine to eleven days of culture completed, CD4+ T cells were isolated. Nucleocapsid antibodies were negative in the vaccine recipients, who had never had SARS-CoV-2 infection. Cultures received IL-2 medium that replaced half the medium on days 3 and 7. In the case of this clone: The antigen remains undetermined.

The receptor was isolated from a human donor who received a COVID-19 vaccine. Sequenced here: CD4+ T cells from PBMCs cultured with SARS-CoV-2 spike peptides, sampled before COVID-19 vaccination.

The CDR3 DNA reads TGTGCCAGCAGTTACTCGTTGGGGGGTCCCTACGAGCAGTACTTC. This translates into CASSYSLGGPYEQYF. The V and J genes are TRBV6-6 and TRBJ2-7; D may be TRBD2 (6 bases). CDR3 length: 15 residues. Looked up from germline, CDR1 is MNHNY and CDR2 is SVGAGI (reference sequence). Between the trimmed V and J ends, which lost 0 bases and 2 bases, there was a span of 11 bases.